This section outlines one T cell receptor (beta chain) sequence together with its context. The antigen this receptor binds is unknown. Base qualities are not recorded, but no much larger clone differs from it by a single base. The CDR3, from cysteine to phenylalanine, totals 15 residues. Only the CDR3 region is kept as DNA, spanning 45 bases read in frame from base 1. Unmatched junction bases come to 2, with V trimmed by 0 bases and J by 2 bases. CDR1 and CDR2 (LNHNV, YYDKDF) derive from the germline V gene (reference sequence). These data belong to a study of regulatory T cells in long-lasting Graves disease (dated by TCRdb to the early 2020s). Regarding the study in general: Patients with newly diagnosed Graves' disease had been on antithyroid drugs for under 3 months. The study was conducted in China and was registered as a clinical trial. A total of around 35 samples underwent TCR sequencing, from roughly 13 patients with persistent Graves' disease and roughly 20 patients with newly diagnosed Graves' disease. Peripheral blood TCR sequencing and RNA sequencing compared persistent Graves' disease patients with newly diagnosed Graves' disease patients. The investigation overall reported the following: Preferential use of TRBV28, TRBJ1-2 and TRBJ2-5 was observed in persistent disease, whereas TRBV20-1 and TRBJ2-1 were favored in newly diagnosed disease. Persistent Graves' disease patients showed lower TCR Shannon entropy and fewer highly expanded clones than newly diagnosed patients, suggesting clonal expansion. Only the TCR beta chain was sequenced and analyzed. Patients with persistent disease shared more public clonotypes (around 2,500) than newly diagnosed patients did (more than 900). The small sample size was acknowledged by the authors as a limitation that may reduce accuracy. Because the primary lesion, thyroid tissue, could not be accessed, the study looked at peripheral blood alone.

Library preparation was by multiplex PCR. The sequencer listed for this sample is Illumina HiSeq 4000. iRepertoire HTBI primers and Arm-PCR amplification of CDR3 regions were used to construct TCR beta libraries. Before sequencing, the PCR products underwent gel purification. As for how the authors treated the data: A total of fewer than 80 TRBV and 14 TRBJ segments were identified across samples and were used for gene usage analysis of CDR3 amino acid clonotypes. COPE and FqMerger were used to merge the filtered high-quality paired reads into contigs. Contigs were aligned with BLAST to IMGT TRBV, TRBD and TRBJ reference genes, and CDR3 was defined per IMGT. Any clonotype with a frequency above 0.1% was classified as a highly expanded clone. Repertoire diversity was measured by Shannon entropy, and V-J evenness by the Gini coefficient. A clonotype found in more than one individual was treated as public. TCRdb trimmed public reads at Q25 via fastp, called clones via MiXCR and kept in-frame beta chains. One record per CDR3 amino acid sequence lists the most common genes and DNA. These V and J calls rely on TCRdb rather than the paper's analysis. This sample lists about 430,000 distinct CDR3 sequences; 14% to 15% were detected once. The top ten constitute approximately 8% of the sample.

What this sample's time point label stands for: newly diagnosed GD, antithyroid drugs for less than 3 months. RNA was extracted from PBMCs in TRIzol for both TCR sequencing and RNA sequencing. The diagnosis of Graves' disease was made according to American Thyroid Association guidelines. Patients for the study were recruited at an endocrinology department in Xi'an, China. From each patient, approximately 10 milliliters of peripheral blood was collected into an EDTA anticoagulant tube. PBMCs were isolated by Ficoll Paque Plus density gradient separation without further T cell sorting. An Agilent 2100 Bioanalyzer and agarose gel were used to check RNA quality, and a NanoDrop 2000 was used to measure RNA concentration. The data were also submitted as part of a second study, on T cells in Graves' hyperthyroidism and ophthalmopathy. The second study's authors report: Stable Graves' hyperthyroidism was defined as the absence of progression to ophthalmopathy over 18 months of follow-up. Hyperthyroidism patients were newly diagnosed, had a disease duration of under 2 months, and were aged 18 to 65 years. Exclusion was applied to patients with uncontrolled infections, other autoimmune diseases, pregnancy or lactation. Diagnoses were established on the basis of clinical symptoms, serum thyroxine and TRAb, thyroid ultrasound, and orbital computed tomography. For the first round of RT-PCR on the TCR CDR3, the HTBI primer set was used together with the Qiagen OneStep RT-PCR kit. Most expanded thyroid clonotypes (frequency above 0.001) were also found in blood, which suggests that blood repertoires may mirror thyroid immune responses. In cross-validation, a model built on a 13 V-J signature told ophthalmopathy apart from stable hyperthyroidism with approximately 90% sensitivity and 81% to 82% specificity, and in testing the same model reached 80%/75%. In validation, the model predicted progression to ophthalmopathy a median of about 6.8 months before onset, with about 67% sensitivity and roughly 72% specificity. To identify TCR V-J signatures that set the groups apart, the researchers used a discovery cohort of about a hundred patients, made up of roughly 45 with Graves' ophthalmopathy and about 55 with stable Graves' hyperthyroidism. Whether ophthalmopathy could be predicted prospectively was tested in an independent validation cohort made up of about 18 hyperthyroidism patients plus 17 patients who later progressed to ophthalmopathy. The approximately 98 discovery patients were randomly divided into training and test sets at a 7:3 ratio. Thyroid tissue and blood T-cell repertoires from about six Graves' hyperthyroidism patients were also compared in the study. Once sampling was done, hyperthyroidism patients were given methimazole at a starting dose of 30 mg daily, whereas ophthalmopathy patients were given high-dose intravenous methylprednisolone. The libraries were constructed in a second round of multiplex PCR and then size-selected and purified. Paired-end sequencing of the libraries was performed with 100 bp reads on an Illumina HiSeq2000. SOAPnuke was used to process the raw data, with reads discarded if the reads contained adapters or uncalled bases, had a mean Phred below 15, or lacked an exact constant-primer or identifier match. High-quality paired reads were merged with COPE v1.2.5, and unique nucleotide sequences were defined as clonotypes. Clonotypes were aligned to IMGT TRBV, TRBD and TRBJ reference segments using MiTCR v1.1. Only V-J combinations with frequency above 0.0001, covering 99.2% of repertoires, were analysed. The TCS score was defined as F50 (clonal expansion) divided by E x V (chaos), with BLOSUM62-based TCRdist calculated between CDR3 peptides within each V-J. Welch's t-statistics and random forest reduced roughly 500 V-J features to 10 to 15, which were used in a naive Bayes classifier (R e1071). No statistical method was used to fix the sample size in advance, and group allocation was not hidden from the investigators. The paper reports TCR Vbeta CDR3 sequencing of approximately 140 peripheral blood samples: approximately 41 ophthalmopathy, roughly 74 hyperthyroidism and some 17 progressor patients.

Source: peripheral blood mononuclear cells (PBMCs), taken at new diagnosis, from a patient treated with antithyroid drugs. This clonotype was sampled from a woman between 40 and 50 years old with Graves disease. Donor details come from another sample of the same person, matched by shared clones. The V and J segments used are TRBV15 and TRBJ2-5, with 8 bases aligning to TRBD2. The CDR3 protein: CATSRDRGGQETQYF. The DNA sequence follows: TGTGCCACCAGCAGAGATCGCGGGGGGCAAGAGACCCAGTACTTC. Extended through the reference TRBV15 and TRBJ2-5 proteins, this CDR3 yields the full variable domain: DAMVIQNPRYQVTQFGKPVTLSCSQTLNHNVMYWYQQKSSQAPKLLFHYYDKDFNNEADTPDNFQSRRPNTSFCFLDIRSPGLGDTAMYLCATSRDRGGQETQYFGPGTRLLVL.